These 9 T cell receptor beta chains were all obtained from the same sample, sequenced in a study of shared clonotypes between healthy human individuals. Profiled with immunoSEQ multiplex PCR; TCRdb holds only in-frame clones, not every one. The profile shows roughly 2,500,000 clones, 90% to 95% of them singletons. The sample consisted of naive CD4+ T cells from PBMCs. Subset in this sample: CD45RA+ positively selected. The source of these receptors is a young man in good health. Some clones in this sample may be carry-over from other donors' samples.

The chain links TRBV7-9 to TRBJ1-1; 7 bases are a match to TRBD1. This CDR3 spans 14 amino acids. The germline CDR1 and CDR2 sequences are SEHNR and FQNEAQ (reference sequence). V lost 5 bases, J lost 2 bases, and 5 bases stayed unmatched. DNA for the CDR3: TGTGCCAGCAGCGCGGGACAGAGCAACACTGAAGCTTTCTTT. Its protein product is CASSAGQSNTEAFF.

This rearrangement joins TRBV5-4 to TRBJ2-7, with a weak D call TRBD1 (5 bases). The ends were cut back, 6 bases at V and 3 bases at J, with 13 bases in the middle. Germline lookup yields CDR1 SGHNT and CDR2 YYREEE (reference sequence). The CDR3 spans 13 residues. This chain's CDR3 is CASTPDSDYEQYF. CDR3 sequence (DNA): TGTGCCAGCACCCCCGACAGTGACTACGAGCAGTACTTC.

This chain links TRBV29-1 with TRBJ2-4, with 9 bases identical to TRBD2. The germline V gene has CDR1 SQVTM and CDR2 ANQGSEA. V shed 6 bases, J shed 1 base, and the junction held 13 bases outside the gene matches. CDR3 length: 17 amino acids. The chain's CDR3 is CSVLEAGGLGAKNIQYF. The CDR3 DNA is TGCAGCGTCCTAGAGGCGGGAGGGTTGGGGGCCAAAAACATTCAGTACTTC.

The V call is TRBV6-1, the J call TRBJ2-2, with D perhaps matching TRBD1 (6 bases). Looked up from germline, CDR1 is MNHNS and CDR2 is SASEGT. The CDR3 runs 13 residues. The V gene lost 4 bases and the J gene lost 6 bases, with 9 bases spanning the gap. CDR3 sequence (DNA): TGTGCCAGCAGTGTTGAGGGGGCCGGGGAGCTGTTTTTT. Translation gives CASSVEGAGELFF.

Remarks on this clone: Other DNA sequences in this sample translate to the same CDR3. The chain has TRBV2 and TRBJ2-3; maybe TRBD2 (5 bases). The V end was cut by 6 bases, the J end by 4 bases, with 8 bases between. The length of the CDR3 is 12 residues. Germline CDR1 and CDR2: SNHLY and FYNNEI. The chain's CDR3 is CASSEEADTQYF. Here the CDR3 DNA reads TGTGCCAGCAGCGAGGAGGCAGATACGCAGTATTTT. Together with reference TRBV2 and TRBJ2-3, the CDR3 gives the full variable domain: EPEVTQTPSHQVTQMGQEVILRCVPISNHLYFYWYRQILGQKVEFLVSFYNNEISEKSEIFDDQFSVERPDGSNFTLKIRSTKLEDSAMYFCASSEEADTQYFGPGTRLTVL.

With respect to this clone: Other DNA sequences of this sample code for an identical CDR3. The chain is built from TRBV18 and TRBJ1-1; 10 bases are a match to TRBD1. The ends lost 3 bases at V and 3 bases at J; junction bases unmatched: 4. Per germline, CDR1 KGHSH and CDR2 LQKENI. This CDR3 comprises 15 residues. CDR3 sequence reads: CASSPLGQGDTEAFF. For the CDR3, the DNA is TGTGCCAGCTCACCTTTAGGACAGGGGGACACTGAAGCTTTCTTT.

The rearrangement links TRBV28 to TRBJ2-1; 9 bases agree with TRBD1. CDR1 MDHEN and CDR2 SYDVKM come from the germline V gene. The CDR3 length is 17 residues. V shed 6 bases and J 2 bases; nucleotides not matched to a gene: 11. The CDR3 loop is CASSPTAGTGPYNEQFF. CDR3 bases: TGTGCCAGCAGCCCCACCGCGGGGACAGGGCCCTACAATGAGCAGTTCTTC.

V is TRBV7-9 and J is TRBJ1-4; D perhaps matches TRBD1 (6 bases). This CDR3 is 14 amino acids long. V was shortened by 2 bases and J by 8 bases, with 12 bases between the two germline ends. From germline, CDR1 is SEHNR and CDR2 FQNEAQ (reference sequence). This CDR3 reads CASSLRGQGEKLFF. The CDR3 DNA follows: TGTGCCAGCAGCTTACGGGGGCAAGGGGAAAAACTGTTTTTT.

This sequence joins TRBV7-8 and TRBJ1-2; TRBD1 might be the D (6 bases). The V end lost 6 bases, the J end lost 4 bases, and 21 bases lay between the germline ends. The CDR3 runs 16 residues. Germline V lookup: CDR1 SGHVS, CDR2 FQNEAQ. CDR3 in amino acids: CASSQRRGAAGYGYTF. The CDR3 DNA is TGTGCCAGCAGTCAGAGACGGGGGGCGGCGGGCTATGGCTACACCTTC.